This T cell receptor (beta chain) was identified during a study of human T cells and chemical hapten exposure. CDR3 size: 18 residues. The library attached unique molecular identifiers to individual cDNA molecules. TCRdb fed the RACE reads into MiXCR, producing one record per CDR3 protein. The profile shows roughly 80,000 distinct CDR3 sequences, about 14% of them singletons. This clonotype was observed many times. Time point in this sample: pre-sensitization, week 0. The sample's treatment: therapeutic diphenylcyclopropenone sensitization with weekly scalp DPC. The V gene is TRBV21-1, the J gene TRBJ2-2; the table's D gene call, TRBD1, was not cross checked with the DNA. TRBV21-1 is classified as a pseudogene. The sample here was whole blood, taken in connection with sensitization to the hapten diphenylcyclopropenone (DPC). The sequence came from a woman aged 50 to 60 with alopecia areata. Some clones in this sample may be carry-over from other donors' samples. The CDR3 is CASRLNMEGGNVTGELFF. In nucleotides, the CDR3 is TGTGCCAGCAGACTAAACATGGAAGGGGGTAACGTGACCGGGGAGCTGTTTTTT.